The T cell receptor (beta chain) under discussion was sequenced for a study of shared clonotypes between healthy human individuals. Turning to the study itself: With ages of 18 to 49, the donors were a couple of women and a few men.

The protocol was immunoSEQ multiplex PCR, while the TCRdb copy is restricted to in-frame clones and leaves out a portion. This sample has about 2.3 million clones, with 85% to 95% found just once. Study-level findings and limits: The sampled material consisted only of blood, and tissue repertoires are likely to differ.

From germline, CDR1 is SGHTA and CDR2 FQGNSA. This CDR3 spans 13 amino acids. Trimming pared 5 bases from V and 9 bases from J, leaving 14 bases between. Regarding this clone: Its antigen is unidentified.

This chain connects TRBV7-2 to TRBJ2-1; the D gene is possibly TRBD1 (5 bases). The sequence came from a man aged 18 to 30 in good health. Some clones in this sample may be carry-over from other donors' samples. Sample: naive CD4+ T cells from PBMCs. The subset denotes: CD45RA+ positively selected. The CDR3 protein is CASSPGRSSEQFF. The CDR3, as DNA: TGTGCCAGCAGCCCAGGGCGGAGTAGTGAGCAGTTCTTC.